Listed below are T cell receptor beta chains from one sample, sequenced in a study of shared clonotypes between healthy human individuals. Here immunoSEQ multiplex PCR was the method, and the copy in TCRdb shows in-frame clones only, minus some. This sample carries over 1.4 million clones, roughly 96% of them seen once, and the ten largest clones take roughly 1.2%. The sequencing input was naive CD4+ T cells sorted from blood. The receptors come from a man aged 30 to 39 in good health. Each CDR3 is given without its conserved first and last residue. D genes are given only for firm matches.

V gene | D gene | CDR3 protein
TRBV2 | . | ASRQSSVEQY
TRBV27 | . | ASSTIWGRAGELF
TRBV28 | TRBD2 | ASSLLAGTGELF
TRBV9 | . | ASSVGFPSNEQF
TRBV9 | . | ASSVGFRVGDTQY
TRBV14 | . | ASSRRLGRIGELF
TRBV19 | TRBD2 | ASSFASGDQETQY
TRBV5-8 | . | ASSLGGREGYAEAF
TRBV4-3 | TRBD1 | ASSQERTGANTGELF
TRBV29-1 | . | SVGTVAYEQY
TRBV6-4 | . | ASSVDGGLGTQY
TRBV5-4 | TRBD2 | ASSAGLAGVAGTGELF
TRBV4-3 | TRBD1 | ASSQNYRGRIDTQY
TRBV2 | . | ASSDRAVSTDTQY
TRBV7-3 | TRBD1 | ASSPQGQVDEQY
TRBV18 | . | ASSPSDIYNEQF
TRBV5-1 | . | ASSLEAGGYSGNTIY
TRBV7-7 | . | ASSLDRNAGELF
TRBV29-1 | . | SVEEVVDAQY
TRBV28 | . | ASSLFGASSYEQY
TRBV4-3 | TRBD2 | ASSQSGSGTGELF
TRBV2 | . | ASSDPAANRNEQF
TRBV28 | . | ASSLYRESGHGYT
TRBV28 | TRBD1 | ASSLGTGTYGYT
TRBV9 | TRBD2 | ASSVVGGSSYEQY
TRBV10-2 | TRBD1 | ASSVSTGATGNTIY
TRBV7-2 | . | ASSPSAGAHTEAF
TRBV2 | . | ASSRGLDNEQF
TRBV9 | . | ASSVVTGNTEAF
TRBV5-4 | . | ASRQDSPRQETQY
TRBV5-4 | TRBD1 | ASSSPGQGLYGYT
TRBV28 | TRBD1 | ASSPPTGGILEQY
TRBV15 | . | ATSREEAVAGELF
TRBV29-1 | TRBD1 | SDRQGEGGYT
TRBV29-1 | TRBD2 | SVEPSGLQETQY
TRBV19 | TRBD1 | ASTPTGTDEQY
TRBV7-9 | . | ASSLARLQPQETQY
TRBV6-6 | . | ASSPHVNRGTDTQY
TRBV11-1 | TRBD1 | ASSFRGQKSVAEAF
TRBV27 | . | ASKVYLRGADTQY
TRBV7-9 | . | ASSLNGRDTDTQY
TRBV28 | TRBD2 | ASRRTSGIHEQY
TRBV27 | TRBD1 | ASSLAPGQGPYEQY
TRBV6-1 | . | ASSVSGLWANSDEQY
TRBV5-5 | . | ASSLDSWGAYGYT
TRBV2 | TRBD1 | ASSGPGGQPQH
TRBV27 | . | ASRELPPSYGYT
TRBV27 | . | ASSEDSRGFNTGELF
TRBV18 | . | ASSPPSSYEQY
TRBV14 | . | ASSQPGAPYGYT
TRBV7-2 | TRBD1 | ASSIHLRTGGAYEQY
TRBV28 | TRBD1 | ASGNRGRRSEQF